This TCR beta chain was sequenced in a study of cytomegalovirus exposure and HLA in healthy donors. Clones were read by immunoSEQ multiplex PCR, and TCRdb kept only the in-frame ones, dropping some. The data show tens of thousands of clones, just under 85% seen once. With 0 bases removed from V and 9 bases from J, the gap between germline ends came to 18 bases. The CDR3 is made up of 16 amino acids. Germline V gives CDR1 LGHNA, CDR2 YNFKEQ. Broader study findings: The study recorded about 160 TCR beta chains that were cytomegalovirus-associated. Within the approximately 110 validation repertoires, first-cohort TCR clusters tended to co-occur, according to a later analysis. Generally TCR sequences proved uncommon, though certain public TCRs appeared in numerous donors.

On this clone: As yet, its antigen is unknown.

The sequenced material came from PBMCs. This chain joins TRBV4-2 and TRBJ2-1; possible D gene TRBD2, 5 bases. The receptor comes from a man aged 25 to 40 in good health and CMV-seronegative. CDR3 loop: CASSQEGGSPRGEQFF. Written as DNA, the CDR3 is TGTGCCAGCAGCCAAGAGGGTGGATCACCCCGGGGTGAGCAGTTCTTC.